Following are 17 T cell receptor beta chains from one sample sequenced in a study of blood T cell repertoires in COVID-19. Here immunoSEQ multiplex PCR was the method, and the copy in TCRdb shows in-frame clones only, minus some. The sample consists of fewer than 300,000 clones, 65% to 90% of them appearing once. Sequencing used peripheral blood. The receptors were gathered from a man in his fifties with active or convalescent COVID-19.

J is TRBJ1-5 and V is TRBV2, with 7 nucleotides matching TRBD1. Germline-derived CDR1 and CDR2 are SNHLY and FYNNEI. Losses at the gene ends were 4 bases for V and 6 bases for J; bases not matched to a gene: 9. This CDR3 comprises 15 residues. The CDR3 DNA follows: TGTGCCAGCAGTGTTAAAAGGGGGCTTAGTCAGCCCCAGCATTTT. Translating gives CASSVKRGLSQPQHF.

CDR3 in amino acids: CASRDTRPYEQYF. As DNA, the CDR3 is TGTGCCAGCAGAGATACCAGGCCCTACGAGCAGTACTTC. The chain has TRBV28 and TRBJ2-7; D unclear. Germline CDR1 reads MDHEN; CDR2 reads SYDVKM. Trimming left V 6 bases short and J 2 bases short, with 11 bases between. The CDR3 is made up of 13 amino acids.

The table lists this clone with a count of one. The chain has TRBV28 and TRBJ1-1; possibly TRBD1 for D (6 bases). CDR3 length: 14 residues. V shed 6 bases and J shed 0 bases, with 11 bases lying between them. Looked up from germline, CDR1 is MDHEN and CDR2 is SYDVKM. The CDR3 protein is CASSRGGMNTEAFF. The CDR3 DNA reads as TGTGCCAGCAGCCGAGGGGGAATGAACACTGAAGCTTTCTTT. Full variable domain (remainder filled in from reference TRBV28 and TRBJ1-1): DVKVTQSSRYLVKRTGEKVFLECVQDMDHENMFWYRQDPGLGLRLIYFSYDVKMKEKGDIPEGYSVSREKKERFSLILESASTNQTSMYLCASSRGGMNTEAFFGQGTRLTVV.

The V and J genes are TRBV6-5 and TRBJ1-2; 7 bases line up with TRBD1. Germline V gene data show CDR1 as MNHEY and CDR2 as SVGAGI. The CDR3 totals 14 residues. J was trimmed by 0 bases and V by 8 bases; bases with no gene match: 6. The CDR3: CASRRGPANYGYTF. CDR3 DNA sequence: TGTGCCAGCCGTAGGGGGCCGGCTAACTATGGCTACACCTTC.

The chain couples TRBV29-1 to TRBJ2-1, with 9 positions matching TRBD2. V lost 6 bases to trimming and J lost 0 bases; unmatched junction nucleotides: 6. The germline V gene has CDR1 SQVTM and CDR2 ANQGSEA. There are 15 residues in the CDR3. CDR3 coding DNA: TGCAGCGTGGGGACTAGCCGCAGCTCCTACAATGAGCAGTTCTTC. Protein product: CSVGTSRSSYNEQFF.

The chain employs TRBV7-2 and TRBJ2-1, with D perhaps TRBD2 (5 bases). CDR1 and CDR2 (germline): SGHTA, FQGNSA. V was shortened by 0 bases and J by 7 bases, with 28 bases between the two germline ends. The CDR3 is 20 residues long. The CDR3 sequence is CASSLAYQPGPQARGNEQFF. The CDR3 nucleotides read TGTGCCAGCAGCTTAGCTTACCAACCGGGCCCCCAGGCCCGAGGGAATGAGCAGTTCTTC. The entire variable domain, with the rest obtained from reference TRBV7-2 and TRBJ2-1, is as follows: GAGVSQSPSNKVTEKGKDVELRCDPISGHTALYWYRQSLGQGLEFLIYFQGNSAPDKSGLPSDRFSAERTGGSVSTLTIQRTQQEDSAVYLCASSLAYQPGPQARGNEQFFGPGTRLTVL.

This clone was recorded only once. The V call is TRBV27, the J call TRBJ2-7; 11 bases agree with TRBD2. The CDR3 has 15 amino acids. Looked up from germline, CDR1 is MNHEY and CDR2 is SMNVEV (reference sequence). The junction had 6 bases not matched to a gene; V was cut back by 4 bases and J by 4 bases. Here the CDR3 reads CASSSVTSGMYEQYF. Here the CDR3 DNA reads TGTGCCAGCAGTTCCGTGACTAGCGGGATGTACGAGCAGTACTTC.

The chain joins TRBV19 to TRBJ1-2; the D gene is possibly TRBD1 (6 bases). This CDR3 is built from 14 residues. V lost 4 bases and J lost 2, with 11 bases in between. CDR1 is LNHDA and CDR2 is SQIVND in the germline V gene (reference sequence). The chain's CDR3 is CASSKNRVNYGYTF. The CDR3 coding sequence is TGTGCCAGTAGTAAAAACAGGGTGAACTATGGCTACACCTTC.

The chain joins TRBV24-1 to TRBJ2-3, with TRBD1 matching 10 bases. V shed 7 bases and J 3 bases; nucleotides not matched to a gene: 9. This CDR3 has 16 amino acids. Per the germline V gene, CDR1 is KGHDR and CDR2 is SFDVKD. The CDR3 sequence is CATSETGQGPTDTQYF. The CDR3 nucleotides read TGTGCCACCAGCGAAACGGGACAGGGGCCAACAGATACGCAGTATTTT.

The genes are TRBV4-1 and TRBJ2-1; no firm D call. With 0 bases removed from V and 8 bases from J, the gap between germline ends came to 2 bases. The CDR3 covers 11 residues. Germline CDR1 MGHRA, CDR2 YSYEKL. The DNA for the CDR3 is TGCGCCAGCAGCCAAGACGATGAGCAGTTCTTC. The encoded protein is CASSQDDEQFF.

The chain carries TRBV9 and TRBJ2-3; maybe TRBD2 (6 bases). V was pared by 0 bases and J by 4 bases, with 18 bases between. CDR1 and CDR2 (germline): SGDLS, YYNGEE. The CDR3 contains 17 residues. DNA for the CDR3: TGTGCCAGCAGCGTAGGAGGGTGGGACTCCGCGTCAGATACGCAGTATTTT. This sequence encodes CASSVGGWDSASDTQYF.

The chain employs TRBV7-3 and TRBJ1-6, with 9 positions matching TRBD1. V lost 5 bases and J lost 8; bases outside the gene matches: 7. Per germline, CDR1 SGHTA and CDR2 FQGTGA. This CDR3 spans 15 amino acids. The CDR3 region is CASSDGQGPYSPLHF. CDR3 coding DNA: TGTGCCAGCAGCGACGGACAGGGGCCTTATTCACCCCTCCACTTT.

In DNA, the CDR3 is TGCGCCAGCAGCCAAGGGCAACTAGCGGGTGGAACCAAAAACATTCAGTACTTC. It is translated as CASSQGQLAGGTKNIQYF. This chain uses TRBV4-1 with TRBJ2-4; 9 nucleotides agree with TRBD2. After removal of 1 base from V and 2 bases from J, the junction contained 9 bases not matched to a gene. This CDR3 region has 18 residues. Germline V CDR1 and CDR2: MGHRA, YSYEKL.

V and J are TRBV5-6 and TRBJ2-7; D perhaps matches TRBD1 (5 bases). The CDR3 is 12 residues long. V lost 2 bases, J lost 4 bases, and 7 bases lay in between. CDR1 and CDR2 from the germline V gene are SGHDT and YYEEEE. The CDR3 DNA reads TGTGCCAGCAGCTTACAGGAATACGAGCAGTACTTC. Translation: CASSLQEYEQYF.

The V gene is TRBV5-6, the J gene TRBJ1-2; D is unresolved. CDR3 size: 15 residues. CDR1 is SGHDT, CDR2 YYEEEE, per germline. Trimming took off 4 bases at V and 8 bases at J, with 21 bases between the two ends. Written as DNA, the CDR3 is TGTGCCAGCAGCCCTGGGCCATATAGTCCGCAGGGCTACACCTTC. Translated, it gives CASSPGPYSPQGYTF.

The V call is TRBV6-2 or TRBV6-3, the J call TRBJ2-1, with 10 bases identical to TRBD2. Germline V gene sequence: CDR1 MNHEY, CDR2 SVGEGT. J was trimmed by 3 bases and V by 2 bases; bases with no gene match: 4. The CDR3 contains 16 residues. CDR3 sequence: CASSYRPSGGYNEQFF. CDR3 DNA: TGTGCCAGCAGTTACAGGCCTAGCGGGGGCTACAATGAGCAGTTCTTC.

This clone was seen a handful of times. For the CDR3, the DNA is TGTGCCAGCAGTTTGGGGCTAGCGGAGTACAATGAGCAGTTCTTC. It is translated as CASSLGLAEYNEQFF. This chain links TRBV27 with TRBJ2-1; 7 nucleotides align to TRBD2. V was clipped by 3 bases and J by 4 bases; unmatched bases: 6. Germline values: CDR1 MNHEY, CDR2 SMNVEV (reference sequence). This CDR3 comprises 15 residues.